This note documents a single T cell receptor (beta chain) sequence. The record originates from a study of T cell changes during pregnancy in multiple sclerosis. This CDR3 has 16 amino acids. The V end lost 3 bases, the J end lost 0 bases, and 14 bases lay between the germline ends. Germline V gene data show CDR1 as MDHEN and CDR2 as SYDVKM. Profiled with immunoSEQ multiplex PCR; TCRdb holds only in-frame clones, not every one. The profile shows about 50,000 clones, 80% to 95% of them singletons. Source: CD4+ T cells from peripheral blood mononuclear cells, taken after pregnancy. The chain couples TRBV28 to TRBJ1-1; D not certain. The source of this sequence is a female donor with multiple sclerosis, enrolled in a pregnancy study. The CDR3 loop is CASSLAGRPLNTEAFF. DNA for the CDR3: TGTGCCAGCAGTTTGGCTGGGCGCCCATTGAACACTGAAGCTTTCTTT.